This is a list of T cell receptor beta chains from one sample in a study of T cell responses to AZD1222 COVID-19 vaccine. The repertoire was sequenced with immunoSEQ multiplex PCR; TCRdb's copy has only in-frame clones and lacks some. In the table there are roughly 50,000 clones, 80% to 90% of which are singletons. Material: peripheral blood, obtained 28 days after the second AZD1222 dose. These receptors were taken from an adult who received the AZD1222 COVID-19 vaccine. Both conserved end residues are part of each CDR3. A D gene is named only where the DNA matches it firmly. Size values are once, few and many counts, or a class for expanded clones, and some rows have none.

>TRBV3-1/TRBV3-2|.|.|TRBJ2-2
TGTGCCAGCAGCCCCGACGTCTTCTGGGCCGGGGAGCTGTTTTTT
CASSPDVFWAGELFF
>TRBV18|.|TRBD1|TRBJ1-4
TGTGCCAGCTCACCACCGGGACAGCCCGAAAAACTGTTTTTT
CASSPPGQPEKLFF
>TRBV5-1|.|.|TRBJ2-1
TGCGCCAGCAGCTTGGGTGGGGGTGAAGTAGATGAGCAGTTCTTC
CASSLGGGEVDEQFF
>TRBV18|few|.|TRBJ1-2
TGTGCCAGCTCACCTTCGGGCGGAAGTTACTATGGCTACACCTTC
CASSPSGGSYYGYTF
>TRBV7-2|.|.|TRBJ2-7
TGTGCCAGCAGCTTTTCGGCTAGCGAGCAGTACTTC
CASSFSASEQYF
>TRBV19|.|.|TRBJ2-3
TGTGCCACTCAGGTAGCAAGCGGACCAACAGATACGCAGTATTTT
CATQVASGPTDTQYF
>TRBV9|.|.|TRBJ1-5
TGTGCCAGCAGCCCCCGGGGGGATAACAATCAGCCCCAGCATTTT
CASSPRGDNNQPQHF
>TRBV6-6|.|.|TRBJ2-5
TGTGCCAGCAGTGAGAGGGGAGAGACCCAGTACTTC
CASSERGETQYF
>TRBV7-2|.|.|TRBJ2-6
TGTGCCAGCAGCTTATATTTGGGGTCTGGGGCCAACGTCCTGACTTTC
CASSLYLGSGANVLTF
>TRBV6-2/TRBV6-3|.|.|TRBJ1-5
TGTGCCAGCAGTGACCACAGGTCAGGTCAGCCCCAGCATTTT
CASSDHRSGQPQHF
>TRBV6-2/TRBV6-3|.|.|TRBJ1-5
TGTGCCAGCAGTTACCAGTTTCAGCCCCAGCATTTT
CASSYQFQPQHF
>TRBV28|.|.|TRBJ2-1
TGTGCCAGCAGTACCCGGACAGTCAATGAGCAGTTCTTC
CASSTRTVNEQFF
>TRBV27|.|.|TRBJ2-5
TGTGCCAGCAGACTCAGGGAGACCCAGTACTTC
CASRLRETQYF
>TRBV7-3|.|.|TRBJ1-1
TGTGCCAGCAGCTTAGCTCCCTCGGCAGGGGCTGAAGCTTTCTTT
CASSLAPSAGAEAFF
>TRBV28|.|TRBD2|TRBJ2-5
TGTGCCAGCAGTTTGGGCGGGAGCCAAGAGACCCAGTACTTC
CASSLGGSQETQYF
>TRBV7-9|.|TRBD1|TRBJ1-2
TGTGCCAGCAGCCAAACAAACTGGGACAGGGTTGAGTATGGCTACACCTTC
CASSQTNWDRVEYGYTF
>TRBV6-5|.|.|TRBJ2-5
TGTGCCAGCAGTTCCCCGGGGAGTGGGACCCAGTACTTC
CASSSPGSGTQYF
>TRBV5-1|.|.|TRBJ2-1
TGCGCCAGCAGCTTGGCCCCGGCAGGGGAGCAGAATGAGCAGTTCTTC
CASSLAPAGEQNEQFF
>TRBV24-1|.|.|TRBJ2-7
TGTGCCACCAGTGATTTCCCGCCAGGGGATTTTGAAGAGCAGTACTTC
CATSDFPPGDFEEQYF
>TRBV7-9|few|.|TRBJ2-3
TGTGCCAGCAGCTTAGAAGGGGGTATCACAGATACGCAGTATTTT
CASSLEGGITDTQYF
>TRBV19|.|.|TRBJ2-1
TGTGCCAGTAGTATGGTAGGCGGGGCCGTAGGAAGGGAGCAGTTCTTC
CASSMVGGAVGREQFF
>TRBV24-1|once|.|TRBJ2-5
TGTGCCACCGGGACCCTCGGAGAGACCCAGTACTTC
CATGTLGETQYF
>TRBV6-2/TRBV6-3|.|TRBD2|TRBJ2-1
TGTGCCAGCAGTTACTGGACTAGCGGAGGGGTAGTAACGCAGTTCTTC
CASSYWTSGGVVTQFF